These 29 T cell receptor beta chains share one sample of origin, sequenced in a study of T-cell reconstitution after alpha-beta-depleted transplantation in children. The TCRbeta library incorporated unique molecular identifiers. TCRdb recomputed calls from the PCR reads with MiXCR, one row per CDR3 protein. The sample consists of more than 150,000 distinct CDR3 sequences, about 6.4% of them appearing once. This specimen consisted of PBMCs from the stem cell graft donor, obtained from the stem cell graft. These receptors came from a human donor who donated a stem cell graft to a child with Wiskott-Aldrich syndrome.

As for this clonotype: This may come from a read error, since a much larger clone is one base off. The V and J genes are TRBV12-3 or TRBV12-4 and TRBJ2-1; TRBD2 might be the D (5 bases). Between the trimmed V and J ends, which lost 0 bases and 7 bases, there was a span of 19 bases. The CDR3 is 17 amino acids. The chain's CDR3 is CASSLASRRGYSNEQFF. DNA of the CDR3: TGTGCCAGCAGTTTAGCTTCGCGAAGAGGGTATAGTAATGAGCAGTTCTTC.

This clonotype was counted at least ten times. The chain combines TRBV15 with TRBJ2-7, with D possibly being TRBD2 (7 bases). The CDR3 runs 15 residues. V was trimmed by 5 bases and J by 3 bases, leaving 17 bases between them. Germline-derived CDR1 and CDR2 are LNHNV and YYDKDF (reference sequence). CDR3 sequence: CATSHLKGGSYEQYF. The DNA for the CDR3 is TGTGCCACCAGCCACCTCAAGGGGGGGAGCTACGAGCAGTACTTC.

This rearrangement joins TRBV7-9 to TRBJ1-6; weak D call: TRBD1 (6 bases). Per the germline V gene, CDR1 is SEHNR and CDR2 is FQNEAQ (reference sequence). The CDR3 sequence is 16 residues long. Trimming removed 4 bases at V and 9 bases at J, with 19 bases between. The CDR3 sequence: CASSSDGWGLSSPLHF. The CDR3, as DNA: TGTGCCAGCAGCTCGGACGGTTGGGGGCTGAGTTCACCCCTCCACTTT.

This clonotype was seen repeatedly, ten times or more. V is TRBV27 and J is TRBJ1-1; possibly TRBD1 for D (6 bases). This CDR3 spans 17 amino acids. V lost 2 bases and J 4 bases, leaving 20 bases between the germline ends. The germline V gene encodes CDR1 MNHEY and CDR2 SMNVEV (reference sequence). In nucleotides, the CDR3 is TGTGCCAGCAGTTTAAAGGGGGGGTTATTGGGACGCACTGAAGCTTTCTTT. Residues: CASSLKGGLLGRTEAFF.

This clonotype came up many times. The genes are TRBV29-1 and TRBJ2-7; the D gene is possibly TRBD2 (5 bases). Germline values: CDR1 SQVTM, CDR2 ANQGSEA. V was shortened by 7 bases and J by 1 base, with 14 bases between the two germline ends. The CDR3 loop spans 13 amino acids. CDR3 in amino acids: CSAVGAPSYEQYF. In DNA form, the CDR3 reads TGCAGCGCGGTGGGAGCTCCTTCCTACGAGCAGTACTTC.

This clonotype was recorded at least ten times. This chain connects TRBV19 to TRBJ2-1; no firm D call. Per the germline V gene, CDR1 is LNHDA and CDR2 is SQIVND (reference sequence). The V and J ends lost 6 bases and 0 bases respectively, with 9 bases between them. The CDR3 has 14 residues. The CDR3 DNA follows: TGTGCCAGTAGGGCCAGCAGCTCCTACAATGAGCAGTTCTTC. Encoded protein: CASRASSSYNEQFF.

The chain links TRBV12-3 or TRBV12-4 to TRBJ2-3; 7 nucleotides align to TRBD2. V lost 6 bases, J lost 6 bases, and 6 bases stayed unmatched. This CDR3 region has 13 residues. CDR3 amino acids: CASSPGLGDTQYF. The CDR3 DNA sequence: TGTGCCAGCAGCCCCGGACTAGGGGATACGCAGTATTTT.

This clonotype was counted at least ten times. The V gene is TRBV7-7, the J gene TRBJ2-7, with TRBD1 identical over 11 bases. V gave up 3 bases and J gave up 7 bases; unmatched junction bases: 8. Germline V lookup: CDR1 SSHAT, CDR2 FNYEAQ (reference sequence). The CDR3 totals 15 residues. The CDR3 is CASSLLSGTGGEQYF. CDR3 nucleotides: TGTGCCAGCAGCTTGCTGAGCGGGACAGGGGGGGAGCAGTACTTC. Filled out from reference TRBV7-7 and TRBJ2-7, the complete variable domain reads GAGVSQSPRYKVTKRGQDVTLRCDPISSHATLYWYQQALGQGPEFLTYFNYEAQPDKSGLPSDRFSAERPEGSISTLTIQRTEQRDSAMYRCASSLLSGTGGEQYFGPGTRLTVT.

This chain uses TRBV12-3 or TRBV12-4 with TRBJ1-1; the D is unclear. This CDR3 comprises 13 residues. V was cut by 3 bases and J by 4 bases, with 9 bases left in between. In DNA, the CDR3 is TGTGCCAGCAGTTTTGGGATATCCACTGAAGCTTTCTTT. Amino acid sequence: CASSFGISTEAFF.

The rearrangement links TRBV2 to TRBJ1-1, with TRBD1 identical over 10 bases. The CDR3 length is 12 residues. V lost 10 bases, J lost 11 bases, and 10 bases stayed unmatched. Germline lookup yields CDR1 SNHLY and CDR2 FYNNEI. The CDR3 spells CATATGGEVAFF. DNA for the CDR3: TGTGCCACCGCGACAGGGGGCGAGGTGGCTTTCTTT.

There are many counts of this clonotype. The chain has TRBV15 and TRBJ2-1; tentatively, D is TRBD2 (6 bases). This CDR3 has 14 residues. V lost 5 bases and J lost 0, with 8 bases in between. Germline lookup yields CDR1 LNHNV and CDR2 YYDKDF (reference sequence). CDR3 sequence reads: CATSGLTSYNEQFF. CDR3 bases: TGTGCCACCAGCGGACTAACCTCCTACAATGAGCAGTTCTTC.

This clonotype was counted ten times or more. V usage is TRBV6-5 and J usage is TRBJ1-1; 7 nucleotides match TRBD1. CDR1 is MNHEY, CDR2 SVGAGI, per germline. V trimming: 2 bases; J trimming: 7 bases; junction bases outside the gene matches: 7. The CDR3 contains 14 residues. CDR3 region: CASSYPRDSGEAFF. The CDR3 DNA reads as TGTGCCAGCAGTTACCCAAGGGACAGCGGTGAAGCTTTCTTT.

This clonotype has a count of ten or more. The rearrangement uses TRBV10-3 and TRBJ2-1; 7 bases are shared with TRBD1. Germline CDR1 reads ENHRY; CDR2 reads SYGVKD. The CDR3 is 13 amino acids. V lost 10 bases and J lost 6; bases outside the gene matches: 9. CDR3 protein: CATEGQGVNEQFF. The CDR3 DNA reads TGTGCCACCGAGGGGCAGGGGGTCAATGAGCAGTTCTTC.

This clonotype was recorded many times. The V and J genes are TRBV25-1 and TRBJ2-2, with D unclear. The CDR3 loop spans 13 amino acids. Trimming shortened V by 4 bases and J by 4 bases, and 7 bases separated the two germline ends. CDR1 is MGHDK and CDR2 is SYGVNS in the germline V gene. This chain's CDR3 is CASSGLITGELFF. CDR3 coding DNA: TGTGCCAGCAGTGGGCTTATCACCGGGGAGCTGTTTTTT.

This clonotype was seen at least ten times. The V call is TRBV27, the J call TRBJ1-2, with D perhaps TRBD1 (5 bases). There are 14 residues in the CDR3. CDR1 and CDR2 from the germline V gene are MNHEY and SMNVEV (reference sequence). Trimming shortened V by 3 bases and J by 4 bases, and 12 bases separated the two germline ends. CDR3 DNA: TGTGCCAGCAGTTTGGGGGGTATCCCCTATGGCTACACCTTC. Translated, it gives CASSLGGIPYGYTF.

This clonotype was detected a few times. The J gene is TRBJ1-1, the V gene TRBV27, with D unresolved. Deletions cut 6 bases from V and 1 base from J, with 15 bases between. The CDR3 consists of 15 residues. CDR1 is MNHEY and CDR2 is SMNVEV in the germline V gene (reference sequence). The CDR3 here is CASSPGLWENTEAFF. The CDR3 nucleotides are TGTGCCAGCAGCCCCGGGTTGTGGGAGAACACTGAAGCTTTCTTT.

This clonotype was observed many times. V gene TRBV5-1 combines with J gene TRBJ2-7; 11 nucleotides agree with TRBD2. The CDR3 runs to 14 residues. Germline CDR1 reads SGHRS; CDR2 reads YFSETQ. V dropped 5 bases and J dropped 1; count of bases not matched to a gene: 2. The CDR3 coding sequence is TGCGCCAGCAGTGGGACTAGCGGTTCCTACGAGCAGTACTTC. Translated: CASSGTSGSYEQYF.

The chain uses TRBV12-3 or TRBV12-4 and TRBJ2-3, with D maybe TRBD2 (7 bases). V was clipped by 6 bases and J by 1 base, with 17 bases between them. The CDR3 consists of 16 residues. The CDR3 DNA reads TGTGCCAGCAGCCGGGGGGAAGGGGGTCGCACAGATACGCAGTATTTT. This gives the protein CASSRGEGGRTDTQYF.

This clonotype occurred many times. The chain uses TRBV5-5 and TRBJ1-1, with TRBD1 as a possible D gene (6 bases). Trimming stripped 5 bases from V and 3 bases from J, with 8 bases between. This CDR3 is 12 amino acids long. The germline CDR1 and CDR2 sequences are SGHKS and YYEKEE (reference sequence). Here the CDR3 DNA reads TGTGCCAGCAGTAGGACAGACACTGAAGCTTTCTTT. It specifies CASSRTDTEAFF. Drawing the rest from reference TRBV5-5 and TRBJ1-1, the complete variable domain is DAGVTQSPTHLIKTRGQQVTLRCSPISGHKSVSWYQQVLGQGPQFIFQYYEKEERGRGNFPDRFSARQFPNYSSELNVNALLLGDSALYLCASSRTDTEAFFGQGTRLTVV.

Concerning this clonotype: The junction shows a germline mismatch at one end, possibly a read error. This chain links TRBV9 with TRBJ2-5; D is possibly TRBD2 (7 bases). Germline V CDR1 and CDR2: SGDLS, YYNGEE. The CDR3 has 17 residues. CDR3 nucleotides: TGTGCCAGCAGCGTATCGGGGGCGGGAGTCCCACAAGAGACCAAGTACTTC. Its protein product is CASSVSGAGVPQETKYF.

This clonotype showed up many times. The chain carries TRBV6-5 and TRBJ1-5; D not resolved. This CDR3 contains 14 residues. Germline lookup yields CDR1 MNHEY and CDR2 SVGAGI. V was shortened by 0 bases and J by 1 base, with 4 bases between the two germline ends. CDR3: CASSYSGSNQPQHF. The CDR3 DNA reads as TGTGCCAGCAGTTACTCGGGGAGCAATCAGCCCCAGCATTTT.

This clonotype was recorded at least ten times. This chain links TRBV4-2 with TRBJ2-7; D is uncertain. The CDR3 extends over 14 amino acids. Germline lookup yields CDR1 LGHNA and CDR2 YNFKEQ. V was trimmed by 1 base and J by 2 bases, leaving 9 bases between them. CDR3 region: CASSQGATTYEQYF. Here the CDR3 DNA reads TGTGCCAGCAGCCAAGGGGCTACGACCTACGAGCAGTACTTC.

This clonotype was recorded many times. V and J are TRBV20-1 and TRBJ2-1, with D unclear. Trimming shortened V by 2 bases and J by 5 bases, and 13 bases separated the two germline ends. Germline lookup yields CDR1 DFQATT and CDR2 SNEGSKA (reference sequence). This CDR3 comprises 14 residues. DNA for the CDR3: TGCAGTGCTAGACTGCCCGGATTAAACAATGAGCAGTTCTTC. Translation: CSARLPGLNNEQFF.

This clonotype has ten or more counts. The V call is TRBV6-5, the J call TRBJ2-2; D is perhaps TRBD1 (5 bases). V shed 8 bases and J shed 6 bases, with 25 bases lying between them. Germline CDR1 and CDR2: MNHEY and SVGAGI. The CDR3 sequence is 17 residues long. CDR3 in amino acids: CASCTSPPQGQSGELFF. CDR3 sequence (DNA): TGTGCCAGCTGTACCAGTCCCCCTCAGGGCCAATCCGGGGAGCTGTTTTTT.

This clonotype appeared many times. The J gene is TRBJ2-7, the V gene TRBV27; no firm D call. V lost 0 bases, J lost 4 bases, and 7 bases lay in between. Per the germline V gene, CDR1 is MNHEY and CDR2 is SMNVEV (reference sequence). CDR3 size: 13 residues. CDR3 DNA sequence: TGTGCCAGCAGTTTATCGTTTTTTTACGAGCAGTACTTC. This gives the protein CASSLSFFYEQYF.

J is TRBJ1-1 and V is TRBV14, with D possibly TRBD1 on 5 matching bases. The CDR3 is made up of 14 amino acids. Germline values: CDR1 SGHDN, CDR2 FVKESK. V was trimmed by 4 bases and J by 4 bases, leaving 13 bases between them. This chain's CDR3 is CASSRIRVGTEAFF. The CDR3 DNA reads TGTGCCAGCAGCCGCATCAGGGTGGGCACTGAAGCTTTCTTT.

This clonotype was observed at least ten times. The J gene is TRBJ2-7, the V gene TRBV12-3 or TRBV12-4, with TRBD2 identical over 12 bases. The CDR3 is 14 amino acids. Trimming cost V 6 bases and J 4 bases; bases outside gene matches: 4. CDR3: CASRNLAGGYEQYF. CDR3 bases: TGTGCCAGCAGAAATCTAGCGGGAGGGTACGAGCAGTACTTC.

This clonotype was counted at least ten times. This chain connects TRBV27 to TRBJ2-7; 8 nucleotides agree with TRBD1. The V gene end was trimmed by 6 bases and the J gene end by 0 bases; junction bases not matched to a gene: 7. Germline-derived CDR1 and CDR2 are MNHEY and SMNVEV (reference sequence). This CDR3 has 15 amino acids. The CDR3 nucleotides read TGTGCCAGCAGCCATGGACAGGGCTCCTCCTACGAGCAGTACTTC. Translation gives CASSHGQGSSYEQYF.

The table lists this clonotype with a few counts. The chain links TRBV7-8 to TRBJ2-1; 10 bases agree with TRBD1. The V and J ends lost 5 bases and 6 bases, in that order; junction bases with no gene match: 7. The CDR3 has 15 amino acids. Germline CDR1 SGHVS, CDR2 FQNEAQ. The CDR3 coding sequence is TGTGCCAGCAGCCCCTCCCGGACAGGGGGCAATGAGCAGTTCTTC. This gives the protein CASSPSRTGGNEQFF.